These 26 T cell receptor beta chains came from one sample sequenced in a study of T cell responses to AZD1222 COVID-19 vaccine (dated by TCRdb to the early 2020s). Library method: the immunoSEQ multiplex PCR assay. The table was pulled from immuneACCESS by TCRdb, which kept in-frame rearrangements only. Such tables lose some clones; where checked, under half of the loss comes from unresolved V genes, and the rest has no known cause. Recorded for this sample are some 98,000 clones; about 90% of them occurred a single time. The ten largest clones add up to approximately 15% of the sample. What the time point label conveys for this sample: about 28 days (+/-7) after the second vaccine dose. Sequencing was performed on peripheral blood, taken 28 days after the second AZD1222 dose. The source is an adult who received the AZD1222 COVID-19 vaccine.

This clone was detected only once. V is TRBV6-5 and J is TRBJ1-2; D gene ambiguous. V lost 7 bases and J lost 8, with 8 bases in between. This CDR3 region has 10 residues. Germline CDR1 reads MNHEY; CDR2 reads SVGAGI. Here the CDR3 reads CASNLRGYTF. The CDR3 DNA reads TGTGCCAGCAACCTCCGGGGCTACACCTTC.

This clone came up a few times. The V call is TRBV2, the J call TRBJ1-4; D is unclear. Per germline, CDR1 SNHLY and CDR2 FYNNEI. Deletions cut 1 base from V and 4 bases from J, with 10 bases between. The CDR3 spans 15 residues. CDR3 in amino acids: CASSEEGKINEKLFF. In DNA, the CDR3 is TGTGCCAGCAGTGAAGAAGGAAAAATTAATGAAAAACTGTTTTTT.

The chain joins TRBV28 to TRBJ2-6; 9 nucleotides agree with TRBD2. Germline V CDR1 and CDR2: MDHEN, SYDVKM. The CDR3 covers 16 residues. V lost 6 bases, J lost 4 bases, and 7 bases stayed unmatched. DNA for the CDR3: TGTGCCAGCAGACAAGGGACTAGCACCGGGGCCAACGTCCTGACTTTC. Protein product: CASRQGTSTGANVLTF.

The chain combines TRBV24-1 with TRBJ2-5, with 10 bases fitting TRBD2. Germline-derived CDR1 and CDR2 are KGHDR and SFDVKD. The V and J ends lost 7 bases and 4 bases, in that order; junction bases with no gene match: 2. This CDR3 is 13 amino acids long. The CDR3 spells CATSLAGGETQYF. The CDR3, as DNA: TGTGCCACCAGCTTAGCGGGAGGAGAGACCCAGTACTTC.

This clone has a handful of counts. J is TRBJ1-6 and V is TRBV6-5; D remains unclear. CDR1 and CDR2 from the germline V gene are MNHEY and SVGAGI. The ends were cut back, 0 bases at V and 7 bases at J, with 13 bases in the middle. The CDR3 length is 16 residues. The CDR3 protein is CASSYSGIIENSPLHF. CDR3 in DNA: TGTGCCAGCAGTTACTCGGGGATAATAGAGAATTCACCCCTCCACTTT.

This clone was detected only a few times. The chain links TRBV6-5 to TRBJ1-5; tentatively, D is TRBD1 (5 bases). The CDR3 covers 15 residues. Germline V CDR1 and CDR2: MNHEY, SVGAGI. Between the trimmed V and J ends, which lost 8 bases and 5 bases, there was a span of 19 bases. CDR3 protein: CASRIIRAEHQPQHF. The CDR3 coding sequence is TGTGCCAGCCGTATTATCAGGGCTGAACATCAGCCCCAGCATTTT.

This clone was seen once. The chain has TRBV19 and TRBJ2-1, with D unclear. The CDR3 is made up of 17 amino acids. Germline CDR1 and CDR2: LNHDA and SQIVND (reference sequence). V gave up 4 bases and J gave up 12 bases, with 28 bases separating them. This CDR3 is CASSKFLLSRSASAQFF. CDR3 nucleotide sequence: TGTGCCAGTAGTAAATTTCTGTTGAGTCGGAGCGCCTCTGCGCAGTTCTTC. The whole variable domain, remainder taken from reference TRBV19 and TRBJ2-1, is DGGITQSPKYLFRKEGQNVTLSCEQNLNHDAMYWYRQDPGQGLRLIYYSQIVNDFQKGDIAEGYSVSREKKESFPLTVTSAQKNPTAFYLCASSKFLLSRSASAQFFGPGTRLTVL.

The rearrangement links TRBV11-2 to TRBJ2-5; D call uncertain. This CDR3 has 12 amino acids. Germline V gene lookup returns CDR1 SGHAT and CDR2 FQNNGV. V was cut by 1 base and J by 4 bases, with 4 bases left in between. The CDR3 loop is CASSLVGETQYF. The DNA of the CDR3 is TGTGCCAGCAGCTTAGTTGGAGAGACCCAGTACTTC. Full variable domain (remainder filled in from reference TRBV11-2 and TRBJ2-5): EAGVAQSPRYKIIEKRQSVAFWCNPISGHATLYWYQQILGQGPKLLIQFQNNGVVDDSQLPKDRFSAERLKGVDSTLKIQPAKLEDSAVYLCASSLVGETQYFGPGTRLLVL.

The sample holds one count of this clone. This sequence joins TRBV6-6 and TRBJ2-2; no firm D call. CDR3 length: 17 residues. Germline assignment: CDR1 MNHNY and CDR2 SVGAGI (reference sequence). Trimming left V 6 bases short and J 1 base short, with 18 bases between. CDR3 nucleotides: TGTGCCAGCAGCCGACTCTGGGAACGAGGGAACACCGGGGAGCTGTTTTTT. Protein product: CASSRLWERGNTGELFF.

The rearrangement links TRBV2 to TRBJ2-7, with 7 positions matching TRBD1. Germline lookup yields CDR1 SNHLY and CDR2 FYNNEI. J lost 7 bases, V lost 7 bases, and 13 bases had no gene match. The CDR3 is made up of 14 amino acids. Here the CDR3 reads CASTPGQGVREQYF. The CDR3 nucleotides are TGTGCCAGCACCCCGGGTCAGGGGGTTCGGGAGCAGTACTTC.

The chain employs TRBV10-1 and TRBJ2-7, with 11 nucleotides matching TRBD1. V lost 3 bases and J lost 2; bases outside the gene matches: 3. Germline CDR1 is WNHNN and CDR2 is SYGVQD (reference sequence). The CDR3 spans 15 residues. The CDR3 DNA is TGCGCCAGCAGTGACGGGACAGGGGGTCCCTACGAGCAGTACTTC. It is translated as CASSDGTGGPYEQYF.

This clone was found a few times. The chain is built from TRBV7-8 and TRBJ2-7; D is possibly TRBD2 (6 bases). CDR1 and CDR2 (germline): SGHVS, FQNEAQ. CDR3 length: 13 amino acids. With 2 bases removed from V and 8 bases from J, the gap between germline ends came to 13 bases. Written as DNA, the CDR3 is TGTGCCAGCAGCTTACTAATCGGGGGAAAGCAGTACTTC. This encodes CASSLLIGGKQYF.

V and J are TRBV7-9 and TRBJ2-3, with 12 bases aligning to TRBD2. V shed 0 bases, J shed 4 bases, and the junction held 2 bases outside the gene matches. Germline V lookup: CDR1 SEHNR, CDR2 FQNEAQ (reference sequence). The CDR3 has 16 amino acids. CDR3 sequence (DNA): TGTGCCAGCAGCTTAGCGACTAGCGGGAGCTCAGATACGCAGTATTTT. Its translation: CASSLATSGSSDTQYF.

The CDR3 loop is CASKERTRDYNEQFF. Here the CDR3 DNA reads TGTGCCAGCAAAGAACGGACTAGGGATTACAATGAGCAGTTCTTC. The chain recombines TRBV6-5 with TRBJ2-1; 7 bases match TRBD2. The germline CDR1 and CDR2 sequences are MNHEY and SVGAGI. The CDR3 loop spans 15 amino acids. The trim removed 7 bases at V and 4 bases at J, leaving 10 bases unmatched.

This clone was observed once. The chain joins TRBV11-2 to TRBJ1-2, with D tentatively TRBD1 (6 bases). Germline V gene sequence: CDR1 SGHAT, CDR2 FQNNGV. V was clipped by 1 base and J by 8 bases, with 17 bases between them. There are 15 residues in the CDR3. The CDR3 coding sequence is TGTGCCAGCAGCTTAGCATTTAAGGCAGGGGAAGGCTACACCTTC. Translated, it gives CASSLAFKAGEGYTF.

This clone was recorded only once. V gene TRBV9 combines with J gene TRBJ2-3, with TRBD2 matching over 8 bases. Germline-derived CDR1 and CDR2 are SGDLS and YYNGEE. Losses at the gene ends were 0 bases for V and 4 bases for J; bases not matched to a gene: 7. CDR3 size: 16 residues. CDR3 bases: TGTGCCAGCAGCGTAGGGATCGGGAGGGCGTCAGATACGCAGTATTTT. This translates into CASSVGIGRASDTQYF.

V usage is TRBV7-8 and J usage is TRBJ2-7; 8 bases fit TRBD1. CDR1 SGHVS and CDR2 FQNEAQ come from the germline V gene. After removal of 4 bases from V and 2 bases from J, the junction contained 7 bases not matched to a gene. The CDR3 totals 15 residues. CDR3 coding DNA: TGTGCCAGCAGCTCAGATAGGACAGGGACCTACGAGCAGTACTTC. The encoded protein is CASSSDRTGTYEQYF.

This chain connects TRBV18 to TRBJ1-2, with D possibly being TRBD1 (6 bases). Germline V gene lookup returns CDR1 KGHSH and CDR2 LQKENI. The CDR3 is 14 amino acids. V was cut by 2 bases and J by 6 bases, with 13 bases left in between. The CDR3 is CASSPGRGSHGYTF. The CDR3, as DNA: TGTGCCAGCTCACCAGGCAGGGGAAGCCATGGCTACACCTTC.

This clone was recorded only once. An end of the junction differs from the germline gene, which may be a read error. The rearrangement uses TRBV18 and TRBJ2-7, with 7 bases identical to TRBD1. This CDR3 is 11 amino acids long. Germline CDR1 reads KGHSH; CDR2 reads LQKENI. For the CDR3, the DNA is TGTGCCAGCTCACCATCGCAGGGGGTATGGTTC. Translation gives CASSPSQGVWF.

In this sample, this clone turned up a few times. This chain links TRBV2 with TRBJ1-2, with unresolved D. Per the germline V gene, CDR1 is SNHLY and CDR2 is FYNNEI. With 0 bases removed from V and 8 bases from J, the gap between germline ends came to 16 bases. There are 15 residues in the CDR3. CDR3 residues: CASSEAVSDELGYTF. The CDR3 DNA follows: TGTGCCAGCAGTGAAGCGGTTTCGGATGAATTGGGCTACACCTTC.

The V and J genes are TRBV5-4 and TRBJ2-1, with TRBD2 matching 14 bases. The germline gives CDR1 SGHNT, CDR2 YYREEE (reference sequence). The CDR3 extends over 15 amino acids. After removal of 4 bases from V and 6 bases from J, the junction contained 3 bases not matched to a gene. CDR3 residues: CASSPGTSGGNEQFF. In DNA form, the CDR3 reads TGTGCCAGCAGCCCAGGGACTAGCGGGGGCAATGAGCAGTTCTTC. The variable domain in full, with the rest retrieved from reference TRBV5-4 and TRBJ2-1, is ETGVTQSPTHLIKTRGQQVTLRCSSQSGHNTVSWYQQALGQGPQFIFQYYREEENGRGNFPPRFSGLQFPNYSSELNVNALELDDSALYLCASSPGTSGGNEQFFGPGTRLTVL.

This chain joins TRBV14 and TRBJ1-2, with D perhaps TRBD1 (5 bases). Per the germline V gene, CDR1 is SGHDN and CDR2 is FVKESK. The germline V and J ends were trimmed by 4 bases and 4 bases, with 16 bases remaining between them. This CDR3 comprises 15 residues. The CDR3 nucleotides are TGTGCCAGCAGCCTAAGTGTCCAGGGAGCCTATGGCTACACCTTC. This gives the protein CASSLSVQGAYGYTF. Full variable domain (rest looked up from reference TRBV14 and TRBJ1-2): EAGVTQFPSHSVIEKGQTVTLRCDPISGHDNLYWYRRVMGKEIKFLLHFVKESKQDESGMPNNRFLAERTGGTYSTLKVQPAELEDSGVYFCASSLSVQGAYGYTFGSGTRLTVV.

The rearrangement uses TRBV18 and TRBJ1-2; possibly TRBD1 for D (5 bases). Trimming removed 3 bases from V and 4 bases from J, with 21 bases in between. The CDR3 is made up of 17 amino acids. Germline-derived CDR1 and CDR2 are KGHSH and LQKENI. The CDR3 here is CASSPPGARSDGYGYTF. The CDR3 bases are TGTGCCAGCTCACCCCCCGGGGCCAGGTCGGATGGCTATGGCTACACCTTC.

V gene TRBV10-3 combines with J gene TRBJ2-7; TRBD1 matches 9 bases. Trimming took 6 bases from V and 6 from J; bases not matched to a gene: 9. The CDR3 spans 14 residues. CDR1 ENHRY and CDR2 SYGVKD come from the germline V gene. The CDR3 is CAISETDRGGEQYF. CDR3 bases: TGTGCCATCAGCGAAACAGACAGGGGGGGCGAGCAGTACTTC.

The count of this clone is one. V is TRBV5-1 and J is TRBJ2-1, with 8 bases that match TRBD1. The CDR3 totals 15 residues. Trimming removed 1 base from V and 7 bases from J; junction bases left unmatched: 7. The V gene's germline CDR1 is SGHRS and CDR2 YFSETQ. The CDR3 bases are TGCGCCAGCAGCTTGAGACAGGGGATGATGAATGAGCAGTTCTTC. This codes for CASSLRQGMMNEQFF.

The rearrangement joins TRBV9 to TRBJ1-3, with TRBD1 identical over 8 bases. The CDR3 is made up of 13 amino acids. With 0 bases clipped from V and 8 bases from J, the junction kept 1 base outside the gene matches. Per germline, CDR1 SGDLS and CDR2 YYNGEE. CDR3 DNA: TGTGCCAGCAGCGTAGCACAGGGGGACACCATATATTTT. Its translation is CASSVAQGDTIYF.